This T cell receptor (beta chain) originates from a study of beta chain features in type 1 diabetes. Sorting based on CD45RO/CCR7/CD25/CD127/CD95/CD27 separated CD4+ naive, central memory, regulatory and stem cell-like memory cells. Populations obtained by sorting all exceeded 98% purity. About this clone itself: Antigen unknown.

Whole-study results and caveats: Since sequencing was performed on cDNA, cells with high TCR expression could be over-represented. Patients showed naive, central memory and Treg TCRB repertoires that appeared more similar than those of healthy donors. Type 1 diabetes patients showed a moderate but significant shortening of TCRB CDR3s in all four CD4+ subsets.

The CDR3 runs to 14 residues. CDR1 is SGHTA, CDR2 FQGTGA, per germline. V lost 5 bases and J lost 2, with 11 bases in between. cDNA synthesis used the whole RNA isolate, giving expressed TCRB sequences. Profiling relied on immunoSEQ multiplex PCR, and the TCRdb table lists in-frame clones only, not all of them. The sample holds approximately 130,000 clones, 17% seen once. The TCR comes from a man younger than 35 with type 1 diabetes. Sequenced input: central memory CD4+ T cells from blood. This chain connects TRBV7-3 to TRBJ2-3; D is unclear. CDR3 in amino acids: CASSQDPVTDTQYF. In nucleotides, the CDR3 is TGTGCCAGCAGCCAGGATCCGGTCACAGATACGCAGTATTTT.